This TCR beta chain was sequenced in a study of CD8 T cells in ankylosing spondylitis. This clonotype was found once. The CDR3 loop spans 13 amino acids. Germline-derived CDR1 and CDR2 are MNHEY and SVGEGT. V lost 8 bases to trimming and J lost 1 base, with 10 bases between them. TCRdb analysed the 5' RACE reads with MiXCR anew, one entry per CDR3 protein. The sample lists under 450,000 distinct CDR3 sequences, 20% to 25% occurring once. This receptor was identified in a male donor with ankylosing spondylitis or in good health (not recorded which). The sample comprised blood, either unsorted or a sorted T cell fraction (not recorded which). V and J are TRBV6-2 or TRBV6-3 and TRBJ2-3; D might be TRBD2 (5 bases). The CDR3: CASGEGRTDTQYF. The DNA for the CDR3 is TGTGCCAGCGGAGAGGGCCGCACAGATACGCAGTATTTT.